This passage covers 26 T cell receptor beta chains from one sample sequenced in a study of blood T cell repertoires in COVID-19 (dated by TCRdb to the early 2020s). The method behind the library was the immunoSEQ multiplex PCR assay. TCRdb carries this immuneACCESS record with in-frame sequences only. Its versions omit some clonotypes, under half of them owing to an unresolved V gene in the studies checked, with the rest unexplained. The sample profile shows some 190,000 clones; around 90% of them were found once. 1.5% of the sample goes to the ten largest clones. Sequenced: peripheral blood. These receptors were obtained from a man aged 18 to 29 with active or convalescent COVID-19.

The V and J genes are TRBV5-1 and TRBJ2-2; 7 bases fit TRBD1. V lost 3 bases and J lost 5; bases outside the gene matches: 13. Germline V lookup: CDR1 SGHRS, CDR2 YFSETQ. CDR3 length: 17 amino acids. The CDR3, as DNA: TGCGCCAGCAGCTGGGACGAACAGGGGATGAGTACCGGGGAGCTGTTTTTT. This encodes CASSWDEQGMSTGELFF.

The genes are TRBV18 and TRBJ2-5, with D possibly matching TRBD2 (6 bases). The germline V and J ends were trimmed by 1 base and 5 bases, with 17 bases remaining between them. This CDR3 spans 16 amino acids. CDR1 KGHSH and CDR2 LQKENI come from the germline V gene. CDR3 sequence: CASSPLKGGRGETQYF. CDR3 in DNA: TGTGCCAGCTCACCACTAAAGGGCGGCCGGGGGGAGACCCAGTACTTC. The whole variable domain, remainder taken from reference TRBV18 and TRBJ2-5, is NAGVMQNPRHLVRRRGQEARLRCSPMKGHSHVYWYRQLPEEGLKFMVYLQKENIIDESGMPKERFSAEFPKEGPSILRIQQVVRGDSAAYFCASSPLKGGRGETQYFGPGTRLLVL.

The chain employs TRBV19 and TRBJ2-5; 14 nucleotides align to TRBD2. The CDR3 length is 16 residues. Per the germline V gene, CDR1 is LNHDA and CDR2 is SQIVND (reference sequence). Trimming at V came to 7 bases and at J to 1 base, leaving 5 bases not matched to a gene. The CDR3 DNA is TGTGCCAGTAAGAGACTAGCGGGAGGGTTCCAAGAGACCCAGTACTTC. It codes for CASKRLAGGFQETQYF.

V and J are TRBV29-1 and TRBJ2-1, with D tentatively TRBD2 (6 bases). The CDR3 has 13 amino acids. The ends were cut back, 7 bases at V and 9 bases at J, with 19 bases in the middle. Germline V gives CDR1 SQVTM, CDR2 ANQGSEA. CDR3 DNA: TGCAGCGGCAGTAGCGGCCTAGCCAGTGAGCAGTTCTTC. It translates to CSGSSGLASEQFF.

The chain combines TRBV5-4 with TRBJ2-7; D is perhaps TRBD2 (6 bases). Germline CDR1 reads SGHNT; CDR2 reads YYREEE (reference sequence). The germline V and J ends were trimmed by 0 bases and 3 bases, with 10 bases remaining between them. The CDR3 is 14 amino acids. The CDR3 DNA follows: TGTGCCAGCAGCTTGGAGCGGGCGAACTACGAGCAGTACTTC. Residues: CASSLERANYEQYF.

The DNA for the CDR3 is TGTGCCAGCAGCTTAGGGGGGACAGGCCAAGAGACCCAGTACTTC. Its protein product is CASSLGGTGQETQYF. The rearrangement joins TRBV13 to TRBJ2-5; TRBD1 agrees at 8 bases. V was pared by 0 bases and J by 1 base, with 1 base of the junction left unmatched. The CDR3 spans 15 residues. The germline gives CDR1 PRHDT, CDR2 FYEKMQ (reference sequence).

The J gene is TRBJ2-7, the V gene TRBV5-1, with D unclear. Germline V gene lookup returns CDR1 SGHRS and CDR2 YFSETQ. The CDR3 spans 16 residues. The V gene lost 0 bases and the J gene lost 2 bases, with 15 bases spanning the gap. The CDR3 loop is CASSLDGINLAYEQYF. CDR3 DNA sequence: TGCGCCAGCAGCTTGGACGGTATAAATTTAGCCTACGAGCAGTACTTC. Drawing the rest from reference TRBV5-1 and TRBJ2-7, the complete variable domain is KAGVTQTPRYLIKTRGQQVTLSCSPISGHRSVSWYQQTPGQGLQFLFEYFSETQRNKGNFPGRFSGRQFSNSRSEMNVSTLELGDSALYLCASSLDGINLAYEQYFGPGTRLTVT.

The V gene is TRBV5-1, the J gene TRBJ2-7; no definite D call. Per the germline V gene, CDR1 is SGHRS and CDR2 is YFSETQ. The germline V and J ends were trimmed by 7 bases and 2 bases, with 16 bases remaining between them. The CDR3 is 14 amino acids. The CDR3: CASAAEMAAYEQYF. The CDR3 bases are TGCGCCAGCGCGGCTGAGATGGCCGCCTACGAGCAGTACTTC.

This clone was counted a single time. The V and J genes are TRBV12-3 or TRBV12-4 and TRBJ2-7; TRBD2 is a possible D gene (5 bases). This CDR3 comprises 11 residues. The V and J ends lost 6 bases and 4 bases respectively, with 7 bases between them. The CDR3 spells CASSPGYEQYF. The CDR3 region has the DNA TGTGCCAGCAGCCCGGGATACGAGCAGTACTTC.

Regarding this clone: A read error may produce the germline difference seen at one junction end. V usage is TRBV7-7 and J usage is TRBJ1-1, with a possible D match to TRBD1 (5 bases). CDR1 is SSHAT and CDR2 is FNYEAQ in the germline V gene (reference sequence). The CDR3 spans 20 residues. The CDR3, as DNA: TGTGCTAGCAGCTTAAGGTGGTGTCTTACAGGAGAAAACATGAACACTGAAGCTTTCTTT. Protein sequence: CASSLRWCLTGENMNTEAFF.

About this clone itself: Other DNA sequences from this sample encode an identical CDR3 as well. The CDR3 coding sequence is TGTGCCAGCTCACCGGGGACAGGAAACACCGGGGAGCTGTTTTTT. Translating it yields CASSPGTGNTGELFF. The chain joins TRBV18 to TRBJ2-2; TRBD1 matches 8 bases. CDR1 is KGHSH, CDR2 LQKENI, per germline. The CDR3 runs 15 residues. The trim removed 3 bases at V and 2 bases at J, leaving 2 bases unmatched. Together with reference TRBV18 and TRBJ2-2, the CDR3 gives the full variable domain: NAGVMQNPRHLVRRRGQEARLRCSPMKGHSHVYWYRQLPEEGLKFMVYLQKENIIDESGMPKERFSAEFPKEGPSILRIQQVVRGDSAAYFCASSPGTGNTGELFFGEGSRLTVL.

The V and J genes are TRBV18 and TRBJ1-4; tentative D call: TRBD1 (5 bases). CDR1 and CDR2 (germline): KGHSH, LQKENI. The germline V and J ends were trimmed by 4 bases and 6 bases, with 12 bases remaining between them. The length of the CDR3 is 14 residues. CDR3 bases: TGTGCCAGCTCACATGGGGCCGAGGATGAAAAACTGTTTTTT. Translation: CASSHGAEDEKLFF.

This clone was seen more than once but under ten times. The chain recombines TRBV29-1 with TRBJ2-2; maybe TRBD1 (6 bases). The germline CDR1 and CDR2 sequences are SQVTM and ANQGSEA. CDR3 length equals 14 residues. V lost 5 bases, J lost 4 bases, and 14 bases lay in between. The CDR3 is CSVRAGTPTGELFF. CDR3 coding DNA: TGCAGCGTTAGGGCCGGGACACCCACCGGGGAGCTGTTTTTT.

This clone was counted once. The chain carries TRBV4-2 and TRBJ1-6; tentatively, D is TRBD1 (6 bases). This CDR3 region has 14 residues. V was shortened by 1 base and J by 7 bases, with 8 bases between the two germline ends. Germline V CDR1 and CDR2: LGHNA, YNFKEQ. CDR3 region: CASSQGQDNSPLHF. The CDR3 DNA reads as TGTGCCAGCAGCCAAGGACAGGACAATTCACCCCTCCACTTT.

J is TRBJ2-1 and V is TRBV7-3; TRBD1 aligns across 9 bases. The CDR3 is 15 residues long. Germline V CDR1 and CDR2: SGHTA, FQGTGA. The trim removed 5 bases at V and 4 bases at J, leaving 6 bases unmatched. The CDR3 loop reads CASSQDRGKYNEQFF. The CDR3 region has the DNA TGTGCCAGCAGCCAGGACAGGGGAAAATACAATGAGCAGTTCTTC.

Comments on this clone: A junction boundary mismatches the germline segment, possibly from a read error. The chain links TRBV6-6 to TRBJ1-1; D is perhaps TRBD1 (5 bases). The CDR3 has 15 residues. Germline V CDR1 and CDR2: MNHNY, SVGAGI (reference sequence). The CDR3 region is CASSILDQGNTEAFF. In DNA form, the CDR3 reads TGTGCCAGCAGCATCCTAGATCAGGGAAACACAGAAGCTTTCTTT.

The rearrangement joins TRBV5-1 to TRBJ2-1; 8 nucleotides agree with TRBD2. CDR1 and CDR2 (germline): SGHRS, YFSETQ. This CDR3 is built from 15 residues. The J segment lost 7 bases and the V segment lost 1 base, leaving 7 bases of the junction unmatched. The CDR3 bases are TGCGCCAGCAGCTTGTCTGTGATAGCGGGAAATGAGCAGTTCTTC. This codes for CASSLSVIAGNEQFF.

The V and J genes are TRBV6-5 and TRBJ1-2; D possibly corresponds to TRBD1 (6 bases). V was pared by 8 bases and J by 4 bases, with 20 bases between. Germline CDR1 MNHEY, CDR2 SVGAGI. The CDR3 length is 15 residues. The CDR3 DNA follows: TGTGCCAGCGGAGGGGGGGGAGGTGGGTCCTATGGCTACACCTTC. Translated: CASGGGGGGSYGYTF.

The chain employs TRBV7-8 and TRBJ1-5; D remains ambiguous. Trimming shortened V by 5 bases and J by 0 bases, and 11 bases separated the two germline ends. Germline V CDR1 and CDR2: SGHVS, FQNEAQ. The CDR3 extends over 15 amino acids. CDR3 in amino acids: CASSHPVDSNQPQHF. The CDR3 nucleotides read TGTGCCAGCAGCCACCCGGTCGATAGCAATCAGCCCCAGCATTTT.

The chain couples TRBV9 to TRBJ1-5; D not resolved. V lost 7 bases and J 2 bases, leaving 10 bases between the germline ends. The germline V gene encodes CDR1 SGDLS and CDR2 YYNGEE. The CDR3 is made up of 13 amino acids. CDR3 sequence reads: CASVRRGNQPQHF. The CDR3 nucleotides are TGTGCCAGCGTGAGGAGGGGCAATCAGCCCCAGCATTTT.

CDR3 residues: CASSLRGGTEAFF. The CDR3 DNA follows: TGTGCCAGCAGCTTACGAGGGGGCACTGAAGCTTTCTTT. V gene TRBV5-4 combines with J gene TRBJ1-1; TRBD1 is a possible D gene (6 bases). V lost 2 bases and J lost 4, with 9 bases in between. CDR3 length: 13 amino acids. Per germline, CDR1 SGHNT and CDR2 YYREEE (reference sequence).

This clone appeared once. The chain employs TRBV6-5 and TRBJ1-6, with a weak D call TRBD1 (6 bases). V was clipped by 6 bases and J by 6 bases, with 15 bases between them. CDR1 is MNHEY, CDR2 SVGAGI, per germline. The CDR3 length is 15 residues. CDR3 protein: CASSLRTASNSPLHF. Here the CDR3 DNA reads TGTGCCAGCAGCCTGAGGACAGCCTCTAATTCACCCCTCCACTTT.

V and J are TRBV6-5 and TRBJ1-1; tentatively, D is TRBD1 (6 bases). V gave up 4 bases and J gave up 0 bases, with 15 bases separating them. Germline V gives CDR1 MNHEY, CDR2 SVGAGI. CDR3 length: 16 amino acids. CDR3 protein: CASSSIYGDMNTEAFF. Written as DNA, the CDR3 is TGTGCCAGCAGTTCGATTTACGGGGACATGAACACTGAAGCTTTCTTT.

The chain carries TRBV5-5 and TRBJ2-3, with 16 bases lining up with TRBD2. This CDR3 has 18 residues. The germline CDR1 and CDR2 sequences are SGHKS and YYEKEE (reference sequence). V lost 4 bases, J lost 1 base, and 6 bases stayed unmatched. CDR3 nucleotides: TGTGCCAGCAGCAAGGGACTAGCGGGAGGGCGGGGCACAGATACGCAGTATTTT. This translates into CASSKGLAGGRGTDTQYF.

The chain carries TRBV6-5 and TRBJ2-5, with TRBD2 matching 9 bases. The CDR3 is 15 residues long. The V segment lost 4 bases and the J segment 6 bases; nucleotides outside the gene matches: 9. The germline gives CDR1 MNHEY, CDR2 SVGAGI. The CDR3 loop reads CASSSGLAEVQTQYF. The CDR3 nucleotides are TGTGCCAGCAGTTCGGGACTAGCCGAAGTCCAGACCCAGTACTTC.

The chain combines TRBV19 with TRBJ1-6; TRBD1 aligns across 8 bases. Per germline, CDR1 LNHDA and CDR2 SQIVND (reference sequence). The CDR3 has 14 residues. The V segment lost 8 bases and the J segment 3 bases; nucleotides outside the gene matches: 3. As DNA, the CDR3 is TGTGCCAGTTCGACAGGGGTCTATAATTCACCCCTCCACTTT. This codes for CASSTGVYNSPLHF.